This T cell receptor beta chain is drawn from a study of cytotoxic CD8 clonotypes in ibrutinib-treated CLL. This table comes from immunoSEQ multiplex PCR, and its TCRdb copy is limited to in-frame clones, with some not included. The table has roughly 220,000 clones, just under 80% seen once. Germline V gene data show CDR1 as SGHNT and CDR2 as YYREEE (reference sequence). The ends lost 4 bases at V and 6 bases at J; junction bases unmatched: 10. The CDR3 is made up of 16 amino acids. This clone was observed a few times. The TCR sequence derives from a human donor with chronic lymphocytic leukemia. Specimen: PBMCs, collected after 12 months of ibrutinib treatment. V and J are TRBV5-4 and TRBJ2-3; 11 positions agree with TRBD1. The CDR3 here is CASSAEAGTGGDTQYF. CDR3 sequence (DNA): TGTGCCAGCAGCGCCGAGGCCGGGACAGGGGGTGATACGCAGTATTTT.